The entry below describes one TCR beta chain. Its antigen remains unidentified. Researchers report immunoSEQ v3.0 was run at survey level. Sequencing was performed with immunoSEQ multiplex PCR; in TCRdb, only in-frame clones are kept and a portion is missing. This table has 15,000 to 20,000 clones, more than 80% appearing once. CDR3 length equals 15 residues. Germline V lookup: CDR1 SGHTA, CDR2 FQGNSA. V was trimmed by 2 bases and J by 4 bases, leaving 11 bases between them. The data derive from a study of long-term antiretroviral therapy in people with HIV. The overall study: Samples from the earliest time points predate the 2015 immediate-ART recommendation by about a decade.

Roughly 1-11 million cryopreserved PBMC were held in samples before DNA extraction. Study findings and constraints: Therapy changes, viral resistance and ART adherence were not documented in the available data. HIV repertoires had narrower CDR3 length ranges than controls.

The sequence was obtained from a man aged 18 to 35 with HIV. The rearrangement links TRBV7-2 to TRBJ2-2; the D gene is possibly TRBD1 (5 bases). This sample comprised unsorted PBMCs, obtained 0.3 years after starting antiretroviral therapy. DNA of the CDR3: TGTGCCAGCAGCTTAAGGCAGGGTATCACCGGGGAGCTGTTTTTT. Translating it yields CASSLRQGITGELFF. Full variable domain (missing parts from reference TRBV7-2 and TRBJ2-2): GAGVSQSPSNKVTEKGKDVELRCDPISGHTALYWYRQSLGQGLEFLIYFQGNSAPDKSGLPSDRFSAERTGGSVSTLTIQRTQQEDSAVYLCASSLRQGITGELFFGEGSRLTVL.